This TCR beta chain was recovered during a study of T-cell reconstitution after alpha-beta-depleted transplantation in children. Worth noting for this clonotype: Antigen: not known. One junction end disagrees with the germline gene, perhaps due to a read error.

Germline CDR1 is MNHEY and CDR2 is SVGAGI. The CDR3 runs 12 residues. Construction of the TCRbeta library involved unique molecular identifiers. From the PCR reads, TCRdb called clonotypes with MiXCR, one entry per CDR3 protein. The profile covers fewer than 350,000 distinct CDR3 sequences, with roughly 8.2% appearing a single time and 9.1% taken by the ten largest. The study's findings and limits: Some patients owed their high day-60 TCRbeta diversity to surviving recipient T cells and thymic progenitors. One year after transplant, T-cell counts and diversity came mostly from newly produced T cells. Approximately two months post-transplant, alpha-beta T cells reportedly originated from several hundred expanded graft clones.

This chain uses TRBV6-5 with TRBJ2-1; 12 bases agree with TRBD2. This TCR was recovered from a female patient younger than 10 who had a stem cell transplant for Fanconi anemia, so the T cells may come from the graft donor. The material was peripheral blood, obtained 360 days after TCRalphabeta/CD19-depleted stem cell transplant. The CDR3 loop reads CASSRTSGAWSF. The CDR3, as DNA: TGTGCCAGCAGCCGGACTAGCGGGGCGTGGTCCTTC.